These 11 T cell receptor beta chains were all obtained from the same sample, sequenced in a study of cytomegalovirus exposure and HLA in healthy donors. 60 Vbeta and 13 Jbeta primers were used in PCR. Sequenced by immunoSEQ multiplex PCR; TCRdb stores in-frame clones only, minus some. Of approximately 190,000 clones in the sample, around 81% were seen once. The sample was PBMCs. The receptors derive from a young woman in good health and CMV-seropositive.

The chain joins TRBV10-1 to TRBJ2-7, with TRBD2 matching 8 bases. CDR1 is WNHNN, CDR2 SYGVQD, per germline (reference sequence). With 7 bases clipped from V and 12 bases from J, the junction kept 11 bases outside the gene matches. The CDR3 has 12 residues. Written as DNA, the CDR3 is TGCGCCAGCACATTTTCCCGGGGGGGAGGGTACGTC. The encoded protein is CASTFSRGGGYV.

Only a few counts were recorded for this clone. The chain employs TRBV10-3 and TRBJ1-1; D is possibly TRBD1 (5 bases). The CDR3 has 14 amino acids. Germline assignment: CDR1 ENHRY and CDR2 SYGVKD. V was shortened by 4 bases and J by 3 bases, with 12 bases between the two germline ends. The CDR3 protein is CAISGGGFDTEAFF. The CDR3 DNA follows: TGTGCCATCAGTGGGGGGGGGTTTGACACTGAAGCTTTCTTT.

This chain joins TRBV19 and TRBJ2-1; 7 nucleotides align to TRBD1. Losses at the gene ends were 4 bases for V and 8 bases for J; bases not matched to a gene: 5. The germline gives CDR1 LNHDA, CDR2 SQIVND (reference sequence). The CDR3 length is 13 residues. CDR3 protein: CASSTGQEYEQFF. CDR3 bases: TGTGCCAGTAGTACAGGACAGGAGTATGAGCAGTTCTTC.

The chain is built from TRBV18 and TRBJ2-3, with 11 bases matching TRBD2. Germline lookup yields CDR1 KGHSH and CDR2 LQKENI. The length of the CDR3 is 17 residues. With 0 bases clipped from V and 3 bases from J, the junction kept 5 bases outside the gene matches. As DNA, the CDR3 is TGTGCCAGCTCACCACCGCCTAGCGGGGGGATGACAGATACGCAGTATTTT. This translates into CASSPPPSGGMTDTQYF.

In this sample, this clone turned up a few times. V gene TRBV30 combines with J gene TRBJ1-6; weak D call: TRBD1 (5 bases). The V gene lost 1 base and the J gene lost 8 bases, with 15 bases spanning the gap. CDR3 length: 15 amino acids. Germline V lookup: CDR1 GTSNPN, CDR2 SVGIG (reference sequence). Here the CDR3 DNA reads TGTGCCTGGAGTGGGTCTGGGGGACTACATTCACCCCTCCACTTT. This codes for CAWSGSGGLHSPLHF.

The chain combines TRBV11-2 with TRBJ2-7, with unresolved D. V was shortened by 1 base and J by 3 bases, with 7 bases between the two germline ends. CDR3 length equals 13 residues. CDR1 and CDR2 from the germline V gene are SGHAT and FQNNGV. CDR3 nucleotides: TGTGCCAGCAGCTTAGCGGGTCTCTACGAGCAGTACGTC. Translated: CASSLAGLYEQYV.

This clone has just one count. The chain carries TRBV5-6 and TRBJ1-3; TRBD1 might be the D (5 bases). V lost 3 bases, J lost 0 bases, and 7 bases lay in between. Germline V gene lookup returns CDR1 SGHDT and CDR2 YYEEEE. This CDR3 is 14 amino acids long. As DNA, the CDR3 is TGTGCCAGCAGCTGGGGGGACTCTGGAAACACCATATATTTT. Translating gives CASSWGDSGNTIYF. Full variable domain (remainder filled in from reference TRBV5-6 and TRBJ1-3): DAGVTQSPTHLIKTRGQQVTLRCSPKSGHDTVSWYQQALGQGPQFIFQYYEEEERQRGNFPDRFSGHQFPNYSSELNVNALLLGDSALYLCASSWGDSGNTIYFGEGSWLTVV.

CDR3 sequence reads: CASSFNNYGYTF. CDR3 DNA sequence: TGTGCCAGCAGCTTTAATAACTATGGCTACACCTTC. The rearrangement joins TRBV6-5 to TRBJ1-2; D gene ambiguous. The CDR3 is 12 amino acids. V dropped 6 bases and J dropped 1 base, with 6 bases sitting between them. Germline V CDR1 and CDR2: MNHEY, SVGAGI.

The rearrangement uses TRBV2 and TRBJ2-5; 14 bases align to TRBD2. Per the germline V gene, CDR1 is SNHLY and CDR2 is FYNNEI. Trimming at V came to 6 bases and at J to 11 bases, leaving 5 bases not matched to a gene. The CDR3 contains 13 residues. This chain's CDR3 is CASRGTSGRGQYF. CDR3 DNA sequence: TGTGCCAGCAGGGGGACTAGCGGGAGAGGGCAGTACTTC.

J is TRBJ2-5 and V is TRBV10-3, with D hard to call. V was cut by 10 bases and J by 5 bases, with 11 bases left in between. This CDR3 spans 11 amino acids. Germline V gene data show CDR1 as ENHRY and CDR2 as SYGVKD. CDR3 DNA sequence: TGTGCCACCGGAGTTAGCGAGACCCAGTACTTC. This sequence encodes CATGVSETQYF.

The J gene is TRBJ1-5, the V gene TRBV2, with unresolved D. The CDR3 is 13 residues long. With 7 bases removed from V and 4 bases from J, the gap between germline ends came to 11 bases. Germline V lookup: CDR1 SNHLY, CDR2 FYNNEI. CDR3: CASNRQFNQPQHF. CDR3 DNA sequence: TGTGCCAGCAATCGCCAGTTTAATCAGCCCCAGCATTTT.